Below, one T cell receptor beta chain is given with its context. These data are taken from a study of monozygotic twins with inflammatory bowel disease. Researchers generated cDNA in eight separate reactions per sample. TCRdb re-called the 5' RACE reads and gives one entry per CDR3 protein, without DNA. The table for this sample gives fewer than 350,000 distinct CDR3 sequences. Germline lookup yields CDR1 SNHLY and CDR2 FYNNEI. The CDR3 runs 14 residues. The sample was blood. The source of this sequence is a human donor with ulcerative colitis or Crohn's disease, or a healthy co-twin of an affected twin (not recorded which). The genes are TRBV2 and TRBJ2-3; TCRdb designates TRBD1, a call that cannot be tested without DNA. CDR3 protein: CANKRQGTRDTQYF.